This TCR beta chain was documented in a study of long-term antiretroviral therapy in people with HIV. This CDR3 comprises 15 residues. CDR1 is SGHRS and CDR2 is YFSETQ in the germline V gene. The germline V and J ends were trimmed by 0 bases and 4 bases, with 13 bases remaining between them. At the survey level, the v3.0 immunoSEQ assay was run. Profiled with immunoSEQ multiplex PCR; TCRdb holds only in-frame clones, not every one. The table includes some 22,000 clones, about 88% detected once. Findings and caveats of the study: Control repertoires displayed wider CDR3 length ranges than the HIV repertoires.

A word on this clone: The antigen remains undetermined.

Material: unsorted PBMCs, obtained 0.6 years after starting antiretroviral therapy. V gene TRBV5-1 combines with J gene TRBJ1-2; the D gene is possibly TRBD1 (5 bases). The clonotype originates from a man in his 60s with HIV. In DNA form, the CDR3 reads TGCGCCAGCAGCTTGGATCCCAGGGCTACCTATGGCTACACCTTC. Protein sequence: CASSLDPRATYGYTF.